What follows is one T cell receptor beta chain and its context. Its antigen is unknown. This specimen comes from a study of T cell responses to AZD1222 COVID-19 vaccine. Broader study findings: Targeting of unmutated variant regions was reportedly seen in nearly half of spike-specific TCRs. Clonal diversity was possibly underestimated, and white British individuals and females predominated among donors. With dominance at 160-218 and 743-854, vaccine-associated CD4 TCRs spanned spike.

CDR1 is SGHVS and CDR2 is FQNEAQ in the germline V gene. The CDR3 runs 11 residues. Trimming stripped 5 bases from V and 8 bases from J, with 6 bases between. The table came from immunoSEQ multiplex PCR; TCRdb's copy has only in-frame clones and leaves some out. Among about 140,000 clones listed, 75% to 95% were seen once. The clonotype was recovered from an adult in good health. Here the sequenced sample was peripheral blood, taken on day 0 of AZD1222 vaccination. The V gene is TRBV7-8, the J gene TRBJ2-2; D not resolved. The CDR3 sequence: CASSPTGELFF. The CDR3 region has the DNA TGTGCCAGCAGCCCCACAGGGGAGCTGTTTTTT. Looking up the rest from reference TRBV7-8 and TRBJ2-2 gives the full variable domain: GAGVSQSPRYKVAKRGQDVALRCDPISGHVSLFWYQQALGQGPEFLTYFQNEAQLDKSGLPSDRFFAERPEGSVSTLKIQRTQQEDSAVYLCASSPTGELFFGEGSRLTVL.